Listed here are 23 T cell receptor beta chains from one sample, sequenced in a study of T-cell reconstitution after alpha-beta-depleted transplantation in children listed by TCRdb under 2016. The method behind the library was PCR. TCRdb records Illumina HiSeq 2500 as the sequencer. Molecular barcoding was employed in the preparation of TCR libraries, with unique molecular identifiers being used to normalize TCRbeta repertoire quantification. In-frame beta chains were kept once TCRdb had trimmed the public reads at Q25 with fastp and called clones with MiXCR. Each entry is one CDR3 protein sequence, shown with its most common DNA and genes. In this sample the table shows approximately 520,000 distinct CDR3 sequences, 32% of which occur a single time. 2% to 3% of the sample rests with the top ten. This material consisted of PBMCs from the stem cell graft donor, taken from the stem cell graft. All receptors derive from a human donor who donated a stem cell graft to a child with aplastic anemia.

The chain employs TRBV12-3 or TRBV12-4 and TRBJ1-2; D is uncertain. The CDR3 is 10 amino acids. V was trimmed by 3 bases and J by 6 bases, leaving 2 bases between them. CDR3 DNA sequence: TGTGCCAGCAGTTTGGATGGCTACACCTTC. Protein sequence: CASSLDGYTF.

Only a few counts were recorded for this clonotype. The rearrangement links TRBV29-1 to TRBJ2-7, with 12 bases lining up with TRBD2. CDR1 and CDR2 (germline): SQVTM, ANQGSEA. The CDR3 spans 17 residues. The J segment lost 4 bases and the V segment lost 1 base, leaving 11 bases of the junction unmatched. The CDR3 protein is CSVEASTSGRVGYEQYF. The CDR3 DNA reads as TGCAGCGTTGAAGCCTCGACTAGCGGGAGAGTAGGGTACGAGCAGTACTTC.

J is TRBJ2-7 and V is TRBV6-1, with 9 positions matching TRBD2. From germline, CDR1 is MNHNS and CDR2 SASEGT. With V trimmed by 7 bases and J by 1 base, 11 bases remained unmatched. This CDR3 has 16 residues. The DNA for the CDR3 is TGTGCCAGCAACAAAATACGACTAGCGGATTCCTACGAGCAGTACTTC. Amino acid sequence: CASNKIRLADSYEQYF.

This sequence joins TRBV6-4 and TRBJ1-4; D is possibly TRBD1 (5 bases). This CDR3 is 16 amino acids long. Germline CDR1 and CDR2: MRHNA and SNTAGT. Trimming left V 0 bases short and J 6 bases short, with 14 bases between. In DNA form, the CDR3 reads TGTGCCAGCAGTGACTCGGGGCAGGGCCAGGATGAAAAACTGTTTTTT. This sequence encodes CASSDSGQGQDEKLFF.

This clonotype appeared a few times. CDR3 nucleotides: TGTGCCAGCAGTTCGGGGCACGGGTTGGAGAACACTGAAGCTTTCTTT. This translates into CASSSGHGLENTEAFF. V is TRBV7-2 and J is TRBJ1-1, with D perhaps TRBD1 (5 bases). V lost 6 bases, J lost 1 base, and 18 bases lay in between. Germline-derived CDR1 and CDR2 are SGHTA and FQGNSA. This CDR3 has 16 amino acids.

This clonotype came up a few times. The gene calls are TRBV12-3 or TRBV12-4 and TRBJ1-3; D possibly corresponds to TRBD1 (5 bases). CDR3 length equals 14 residues. V was trimmed by 3 bases and J by 3 bases, leaving 9 bases between them. The CDR3 DNA is TGTGCCAGCAGTTTGGGGGACTATGGAAACACCATATATTTT. As protein: CASSLGDYGNTIYF.

This chain connects TRBV12-3 or TRBV12-4 to TRBJ2-7; 13 nucleotides agree with TRBD2. CDR3 length: 12 residues. Unmatched junction bases numbered 2, after V lost 6 bases and J lost 9 bases. CDR3: CASSGLAGAQYF. The CDR3 DNA is TGTGCCAGCAGCGGACTAGCGGGAGCGCAGTACTTC.

In its sample, this clonotype was seen a few times. The chain has TRBV12-3 or TRBV12-4 and TRBJ1-5, with 7 bases lining up with TRBD1. V lost 1 base and J lost 6; bases outside the gene matches: 3. The CDR3 length is 14 residues. The CDR3 bases are TGTGCCAGCAGTTTAGAGCCAGGGGGTCAGCCCCAGCATTTT. It translates to CASSLEPGGQPQHF.

A few counts support this clonotype. The chain joins TRBV7-8 to TRBJ2-2, with D maybe TRBD2 (5 bases). This CDR3 region has 15 residues. V dropped 3 bases and J dropped 3 bases, with 11 bases sitting between them. Germline loops: CDR1 SGHVS, CDR2 FQNEAQ. CDR3 in amino acids: CASSFFKRHTGELFF. The CDR3, as DNA: TGTGCCAGCAGCTTTTTTAAGCGGCACACCGGGGAGCTGTTTTTT.

This clonotype was counted a few times. This chain links TRBV5-1 with TRBJ2-2; TRBD2 matches at 7 bases. CDR1 and CDR2 from the germline V gene are SGHRS and YFSETQ. The CDR3 loop spans 15 amino acids. Germline trimming cut 1 base from V and 4 bases from J; bases unmatched to any gene: 4. CDR3 residues: CASSLPSGTTGELFF. The CDR3 DNA is TGCGCCAGCAGCTTGCCTAGCGGAACCACCGGGGAGCTGTTTTTT.

The sample holds a few counts of this clonotype. The CDR3 sequence is CASSQGAQEYNEQFF. CDR3 in DNA: TGTGCCAGCAGCCAAGGAGCACAAGAATATAATGAGCAGTTCTTC. The rearrangement links TRBV7-2 to TRBJ2-1; D is unresolved. The CDR3 spans 15 residues. Looked up from germline, CDR1 is SGHTA and CDR2 is FQGNSA. V lost 5 bases, J lost 7 bases, and 18 bases lay in between.

The genes are TRBV12-3 or TRBV12-4 and TRBJ1-5; 12 bases fit TRBD1. The CDR3 extends over 16 amino acids. After removal of 5 bases from V and 0 bases from J, the junction contained 2 bases not matched to a gene. The CDR3 here is CASSRDRGLSNQPQHF. In DNA form, the CDR3 reads TGTGCCAGCAGTAGGGACAGGGGGCTTAGCAATCAGCCCCAGCATTTT.

This clonotype has just a few counts. This rearrangement joins TRBV7-9 to TRBJ1-2; D gene ambiguous. Per the germline V gene, CDR1 is SEHNR and CDR2 is FQNEAQ (reference sequence). The ends were cut back, 5 bases at V and 4 bases at J, with 17 bases in the middle. The CDR3 has 15 residues. In DNA form, the CDR3 reads TGTGCCAGCAGCCCCCCCGTTCGTGAGGTCTATGGCTACACCTTC. Residues: CASSPPVREVYGYTF.

The genes are TRBV6-5 and TRBJ1-1; D uncertain. Trimming removed 2 bases at V and 1 base at J, with 8 bases between. This CDR3 is 14 amino acids long. Germline values: CDR1 MNHEY, CDR2 SVGAGI. CDR3 bases: TGTGCCAGCAGTTACGGTCGGGCGAACACTGAAGCTTTCTTT. Amino acids: CASSYGRANTEAFF.

The rearrangement joins TRBV29-1 to TRBJ1-2, with D perhaps matching TRBD1 (6 bases). From germline, CDR1 is SQVTM and CDR2 ANQGSEA. Trimming pared 3 bases from V and 6 bases from J, leaving 11 bases between. The CDR3 is made up of 12 amino acids. CDR3 nucleotide sequence: TGCAGCGTTGATGGAGGGGGAAATGGCTACACCTTC. It yields the protein CSVDGGGNGYTF.

This chain uses TRBV12-3 or TRBV12-4 with TRBJ1-5, with D maybe TRBD1 (5 bases). V was pared by 4 bases and J by 6 bases, with 10 bases between. The CDR3 length is 13 residues. The DNA for the CDR3 is TGTGCCAGCAGTTGGGGACTTCGTCAGCCCCAGCATTTT. Translation gives CASSWGLRQPQHF.

This clonotype showed up just a few times. The chain is built from TRBV5-5 and TRBJ2-3; perhaps D is TRBD1 or TRBD2 (6 bases each). From germline, CDR1 is SGHKS and CDR2 YYEKEE (reference sequence). This CDR3 region has 13 residues. V was shortened by 5 bases and J by 6 bases, with 13 bases between the two germline ends. CDR3 in DNA: TGTGCCAGCAGACGGGGGCCCGATGATACGCAGTATTTT. Its translation is CASRRGPDDTQYF. The complete variable domain, with remaining parts taken from reference TRBV5-5 and TRBJ2-3, reads DAGVTQSPTHLIKTRGQQVTLRCSPISGHKSVSWYQQVLGQGPQFIFQYYEKEERGRGNFPDRFSARQFPNYSSELNVNALLLGDSALYLCASRRGPDDTQYFGPGTRLTVL.

The V and J genes are TRBV15 and TRBJ2-7; TRBD1 agrees at 7 bases. The length of the CDR3 is 15 residues. Germline CDR1 reads LNHNV; CDR2 reads YYDKDF (reference sequence). V shed 8 bases and J 0 bases; nucleotides not matched to a gene: 10. This chain's CDR3 is CATRTGTGASYEQYF. Written as DNA, the CDR3 is TGTGCCACCCGGACGGGAACAGGGGCCTCCTACGAGCAGTACTTC.

This chain uses TRBV5-4 with TRBJ2-3; D is perhaps TRBD2 (7 bases). CDR3 size: 17 residues. Germline V gene data show CDR1 as SGHNT and CDR2 as YYREEE (reference sequence). Trimming pared 3 bases from V and 0 bases from J, leaving 17 bases between. The CDR3 spells CASSSPPGEGSTDTQYF. Written as DNA, the CDR3 is TGTGCCAGCAGCTCACCCCCAGGGGAGGGTAGCACAGATACGCAGTATTTT. Based on the CDR3 plus reference TRBV5-4 and TRBJ2-3, the full variable domain is ETGVTQSPTHLIKTRGQQVTLRCSSQSGHNTVSWYQQALGQGPQFIFQYYREEENGRGNFPPRFSGLQFPNYSSELNVNALELDDSALYLCASSSPPGEGSTDTQYFGPGTRLTVL.

The sample holds many counts of this clonotype. The gene calls are TRBV12-3 or TRBV12-4 and TRBJ2-1; the D is unclear. The CDR3 consists of 16 residues. Trimming cost V 4 bases and J 7 bases, with 20 bases left between them. CDR3 amino acids: CASSSQTNQPLNEQFF. CDR3 bases: TGTGCCAGCAGTTCACAGACAAACCAGCCTTTGAATGAGCAGTTCTTC.

The chain couples TRBV7-3 to TRBJ2-6; D uncertain. V was shortened by 5 bases and J by 0 bases, with 14 bases between the two germline ends. Germline CDR1 reads SGHTA; CDR2 reads FQGTGA. The CDR3 is 17 residues long. DNA for the CDR3: TGTGCCAGCAGCGCGATGGGCACGGGCTCTGGGGCCAACGTCCTGACTTTC. Its protein is CASSAMGTGSGANVLTF.

The sample holds a few counts of this clonotype. The chain has TRBV7-6 and TRBJ1-6; 8 nucleotides line up with TRBD1. The CDR3 sequence is 16 residues long. CDR1 and CDR2 (germline): SGHVS, FNYEAQ. Trimming removed 5 bases from V and 10 bases from J; junction bases left unmatched: 13. The CDR3 DNA is TGTGCCAGCAGCCTTAAGACAGGGGTCGTGCCCTCACCCCTCCACTTT. It is translated as CASSLKTGVVPSPLHF. Looking up the rest from reference TRBV7-6 and TRBJ1-6 gives the full variable domain: GAGVSQSPRYKVTKRGQDVALRCDPISGHVSLYWYRQALGQGPEFLTYFNYEAQQDKSGLPNDRFSAERPEGSISTLTIQRTEQRDSAMYRCASSLKTGVVPSPLHFGNGTRLTVT.

The J gene is TRBJ1-6, the V gene TRBV11-1; D is possibly TRBD1 (5 bases). Trimming took off 4 bases at V and 7 bases at J, with 17 bases between the two ends. The CDR3 is 16 residues long. Germline CDR1 and CDR2: SGHAT and FQDESV (reference sequence). In DNA form, the CDR3 reads TGTGCCAGCAGCTCCATGGTAGGGGCTCTAAATTCACCCCTCCACTTT. Translation gives CASSSMVGALNSPLHF.